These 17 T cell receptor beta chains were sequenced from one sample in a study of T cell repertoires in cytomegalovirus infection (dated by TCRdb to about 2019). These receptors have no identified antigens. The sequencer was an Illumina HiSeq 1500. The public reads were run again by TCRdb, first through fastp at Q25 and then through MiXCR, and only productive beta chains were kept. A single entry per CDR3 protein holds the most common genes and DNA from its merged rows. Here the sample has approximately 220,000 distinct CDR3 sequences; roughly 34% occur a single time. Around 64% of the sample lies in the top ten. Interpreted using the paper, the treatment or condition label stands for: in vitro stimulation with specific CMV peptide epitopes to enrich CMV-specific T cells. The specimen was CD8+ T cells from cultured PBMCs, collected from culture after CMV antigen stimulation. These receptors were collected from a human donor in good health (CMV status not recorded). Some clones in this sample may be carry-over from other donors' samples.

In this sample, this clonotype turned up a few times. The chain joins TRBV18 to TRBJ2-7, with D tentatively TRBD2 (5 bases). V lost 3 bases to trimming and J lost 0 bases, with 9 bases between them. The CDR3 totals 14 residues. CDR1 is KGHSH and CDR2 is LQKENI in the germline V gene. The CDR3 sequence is CASSPGLFSYEQYF. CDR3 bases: TGTGCCAGCTCACCTGGACTGTTCTCCTACGAGCAGTACTTC.

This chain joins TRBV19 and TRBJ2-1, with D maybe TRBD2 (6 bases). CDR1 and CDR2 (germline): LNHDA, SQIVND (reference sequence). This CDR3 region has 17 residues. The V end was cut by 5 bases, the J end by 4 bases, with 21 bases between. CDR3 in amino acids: CASSDGSGRLGYNEQFF. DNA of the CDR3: TGTGCCAGTAGTGATGGCTCGGGGAGGTTGGGGTACAATGAGCAGTTCTTC.

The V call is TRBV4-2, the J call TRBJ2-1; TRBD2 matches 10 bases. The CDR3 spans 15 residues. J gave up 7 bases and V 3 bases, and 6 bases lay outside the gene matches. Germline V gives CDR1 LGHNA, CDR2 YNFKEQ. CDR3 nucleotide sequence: TGTGCCAGCAGCCACTCGAGCGGGAGGGGTAATGAGCAGTTCTTC. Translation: CASSHSSGRGNEQFF.

The CDR3 DNA sequence: TGTGCCAGCAGCTTAGAACTGGGCGGGGAGCTGTTTTTT. Protein sequence: CASSLELGGELFF. The genes are TRBV7-8 and TRBJ2-2, with no clear D. CDR1 is SGHVS, CDR2 FQNEAQ, per germline. Trimming took off 1 base at V and 7 bases at J, with 7 bases between the two ends. The CDR3 extends over 13 amino acids. The complete variable domain, with remaining parts taken from reference TRBV7-8 and TRBJ2-2, reads GAGVSQSPRYKVAKRGQDVALRCDPISGHVSLFWYQQALGQGPEFLTYFQNEAQLDKSGLPSDRFFAERPEGSVSTLKIQRTQQEDSAVYLCASSLELGGELFFGEGSRLTVL.

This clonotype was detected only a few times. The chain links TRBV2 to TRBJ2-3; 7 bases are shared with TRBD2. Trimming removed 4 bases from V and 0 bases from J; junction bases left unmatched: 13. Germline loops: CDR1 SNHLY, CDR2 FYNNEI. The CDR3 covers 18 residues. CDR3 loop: CASSVIRGRRSSTDTQYF. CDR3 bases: TGTGCCAGCAGTGTGATTCGCGGGAGACGATCTAGCACAGATACGCAGTATTTT.

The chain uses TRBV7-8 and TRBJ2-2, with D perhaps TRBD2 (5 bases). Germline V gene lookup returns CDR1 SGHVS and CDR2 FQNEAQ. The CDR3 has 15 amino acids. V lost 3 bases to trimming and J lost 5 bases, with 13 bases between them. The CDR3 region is CASSFIDSATGELFF. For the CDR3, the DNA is TGTGCCAGCAGCTTTATAGATAGCGCGACCGGGGAGCTGTTTTTT.

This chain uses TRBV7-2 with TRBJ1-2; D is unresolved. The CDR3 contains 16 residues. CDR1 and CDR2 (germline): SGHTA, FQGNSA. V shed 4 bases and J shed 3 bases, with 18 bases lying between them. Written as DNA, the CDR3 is TGTGCCAGCAGCTCGCACCCCGGTTTGCTTGACTATGGCTACACCTTC. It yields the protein CASSSHPGLLDYGYTF.

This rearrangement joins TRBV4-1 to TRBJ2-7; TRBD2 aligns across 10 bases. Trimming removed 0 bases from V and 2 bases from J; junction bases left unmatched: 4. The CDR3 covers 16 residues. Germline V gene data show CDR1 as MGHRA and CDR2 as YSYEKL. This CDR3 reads CASSQDRTSGTYEQYF. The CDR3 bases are TGCGCCAGCAGCCAAGATAGGACTAGCGGAACCTACGAGCAGTACTTC.

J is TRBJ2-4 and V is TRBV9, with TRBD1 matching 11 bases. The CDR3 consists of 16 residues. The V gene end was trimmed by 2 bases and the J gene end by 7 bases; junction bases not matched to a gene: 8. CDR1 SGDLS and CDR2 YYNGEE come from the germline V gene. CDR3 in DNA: TGTGCCAGCAGCGTCGCCGCCGGGACAGGGGGGAACATTCAGTACTTC. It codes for CASSVAAGTGGNIQYF.

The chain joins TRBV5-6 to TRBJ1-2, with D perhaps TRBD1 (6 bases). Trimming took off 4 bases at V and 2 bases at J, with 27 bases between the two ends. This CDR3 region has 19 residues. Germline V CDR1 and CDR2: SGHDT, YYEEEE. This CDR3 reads CASSPGGPQPEGWNYGYTF. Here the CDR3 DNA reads TGTGCCAGCAGCCCTGGGGGGCCCCAACCCGAGGGATGGAACTATGGCTACACCTTC. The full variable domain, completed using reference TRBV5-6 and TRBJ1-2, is DAGVTQSPTHLIKTRGQQVTLRCSPKSGHDTVSWYQQALGQGPQFIFQYYEEEERQRGNFPDRFSGHQFPNYSSELNVNALLLGDSALYLCASSPGGPQPEGWNYGYTFGSGTRLTVV.

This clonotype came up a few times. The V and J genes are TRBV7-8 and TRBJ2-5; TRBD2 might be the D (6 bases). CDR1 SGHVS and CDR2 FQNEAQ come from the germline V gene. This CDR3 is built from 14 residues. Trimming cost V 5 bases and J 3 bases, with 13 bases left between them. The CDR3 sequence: CASSTRLEEETQYF. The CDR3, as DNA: TGTGCCAGCAGCACCCGACTAGAAGAAGAGACCCAGTACTTC.

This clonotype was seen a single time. The CDR3 here is CASSLRQTYEQYF. CDR3 in DNA: TGTGCCAGCAGTTTAAGACAGACCTACGAGCAGTACTTC. The rearrangement joins TRBV27 to TRBJ2-7; a weak D match, TRBD1 (5 bases). The CDR3 has 13 amino acids. Germline V lookup: CDR1 MNHEY, CDR2 SMNVEV (reference sequence). V was trimmed by 2 bases and J by 2 bases, leaving 7 bases between them.

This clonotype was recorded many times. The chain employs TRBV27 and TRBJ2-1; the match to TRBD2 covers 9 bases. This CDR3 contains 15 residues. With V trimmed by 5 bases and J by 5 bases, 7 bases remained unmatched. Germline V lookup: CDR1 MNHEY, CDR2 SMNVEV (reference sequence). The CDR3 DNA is TGTGCCAGCAGTCTAGCGGCTAGCGGGGACAATGAGCAGTTCTTC. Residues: CASSLAASGDNEQFF.

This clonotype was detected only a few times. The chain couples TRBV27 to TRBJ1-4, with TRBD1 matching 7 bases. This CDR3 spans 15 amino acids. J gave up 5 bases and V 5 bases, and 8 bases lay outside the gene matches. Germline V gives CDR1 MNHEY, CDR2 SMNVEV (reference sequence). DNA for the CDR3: TGTGCCAGCAGTCCCCGGGACAGAGCGAATGAAAAACTGTTTTTT. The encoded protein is CASSPRDRANEKLFF.

DNA for the CDR3: TGTGCCAGCAGCGTATACGGCAAAGCCCGGTCCGCAGATACGCAGTATTTT. The encoded protein is CASSVYGKARSADTQYF. The chain couples TRBV9 to TRBJ2-3, with D unclear. The germline CDR1 and CDR2 sequences are SGDLS and YYNGEE. The CDR3 is made up of 17 amino acids. The V and J ends lost 1 base and 4 bases respectively, with 19 bases between them.

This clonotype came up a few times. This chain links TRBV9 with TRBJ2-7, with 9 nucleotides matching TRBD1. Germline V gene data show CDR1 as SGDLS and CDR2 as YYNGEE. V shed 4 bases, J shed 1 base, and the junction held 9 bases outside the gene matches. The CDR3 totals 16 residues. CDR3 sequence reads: CASSTYGTGYSYEQYF. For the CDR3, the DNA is TGTGCCAGCAGCACCTACGGGACAGGGTATTCCTACGAGCAGTACTTC.

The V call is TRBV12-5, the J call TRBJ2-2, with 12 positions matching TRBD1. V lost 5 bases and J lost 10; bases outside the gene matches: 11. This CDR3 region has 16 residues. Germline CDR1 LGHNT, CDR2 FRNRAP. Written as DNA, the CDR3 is TGTGCTAGTGGTGCAGGGACAGGGGGCTTCTGGTTGGAGCTGTTTTTT. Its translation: CASGAGTGGFWLELFF. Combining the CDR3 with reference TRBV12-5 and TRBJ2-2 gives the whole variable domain DARVTQTPRHKVTEMGQEVTMRCQPILGHNTVFWYRQTMMQGLELLAYFRNRAPLDDSGMPKDRFSAEMPDATLATLKIQPSEPRDSAVYFCASGAGTGGFWLELFFGEGSRLTVL.